The clone carrying this TCR beta chain was seen a handful of times. Its specificity is unknown. Each patient relapsed following autologous stem cell transplantation, and prior brentuximab vedotin exposure differed. Responses achieved at best were complete response, partial response or progressive disease. CDR1 is GTSNPN, CDR2 SVGIG, per germline (reference sequence). V gave up 0 bases and J gave up 4 bases, with 9 bases separating them. The length of the CDR3 is 13 residues. The source of the sample is a study of PD-1 blockade in classical Hodgkin lymphoma. Whole-study results and caveats: Relapsed/refractory patients reportedly had the lowest baseline TCR diversity, below newly diagnosed patients, who were below healthy donors.

Using immunoSEQ multiplex PCR, the repertoire was profiled, and TCRdb retains in-frame clones only, with some absent. The profile shows tens of thousands of clones, 71% of them singletons. The sample consisted of peripheral blood mononuclear cells (PBMCs), taken before the second cycle of nivolumab. The TCR originated in a human donor with classical Hodgkin lymphoma. The chain combines TRBV30 with TRBJ1-1; no firm D call. In DNA form, the CDR3 reads TGTGCCTGGAGTGTACCTATGGCCACTGAAGCTTTCTTT. It encodes CAWSVPMATEAFF.